A selection of T cell receptor beta chains follows, all from one sample in a study of blood T cell repertoires in COVID-19. Assay: immunoSEQ multiplex PCR; the TCRdb copy retains only in-frame clones and omits some. This repertoire shows about 23,000 clones, roughly 74% found once; its top ten account for approximately 7%. The sequencing sample was made of peripheral blood. The receptor set was obtained from a man aged 45-65 years with COVID-19, enrolled during active disease. Each CDR3 is given with its conserved first and last residue.

V gene,CDR3 protein
TRBV7-3,CASSQDSGTGVYEQYF
TRBV6-6,CASSRRQGQGELFF
TRBV6-5,CASSKDRGTQKLFF
TRBV10-2,CASTGQLQSPLHF
TRBV18,CASSPGTGGRNEQFF
TRBV7-3,CASSPTGSGEQYF
TRBV2,CASSEPSTGGLEQYF
TRBV30,CAWGADGKTQYF
TRBV21-1,CASSKKGWLAGRMGLAKNIQYF
TRBV6-5,CASRGTVSYEQYF
TRBV5-1,CASSPDGQGSSPLHF
TRBV19,CASSIPGQGKYGYTF
TRBV6-6,CASSYEGQGSPGELFF
TRBV13,CASSSWTGGVTGELFF
TRBV2,CASRSRVSSYEQYF
TRBV25-1,CASSGNVHGAFF
TRBV5-4,CASSKGGAGDTQYF
TRBV7-2,CASSLQGQFNEKLFF
TRBV6-6,CASSYGGGQAETQYF
TRBV5-1,CASSLGGLQGPGNTIYF
TRBV5-1,CASSRGGLSYNEQFF
TRBV23-1,CASSQSRGGQSSGNTIYF
TRBV7-2,CASSRKGTSGTVTYNEQFF
TRBV25-1,CASSEAGDYGYTF